What follows describes a single TCR beta chain. No antigen is known for it. The sample is drawn from a study of cytomegalovirus exposure and HLA in healthy donors. Regarding the study as a whole: Some public TCRs appeared in many individuals, while most sequences were rare.

Clones were read by immunoSEQ multiplex PCR, and TCRdb kept only the in-frame ones, dropping some. The sample lists roughly 130,000 clones, 85% to 90% occurring once. The V gene's germline CDR1 is SGHTA and CDR2 FQGTGA. After removal of 4 bases from V and 7 bases from J, the junction contained 6 bases not matched to a gene. This CDR3 region has 13 residues. V and J are TRBV7-3 and TRBJ2-7, with 8 nucleotides matching TRBD1. This TCR was recovered from a woman aged 25-40 years in good health and CMV-seropositive. The specimen was PBMCs. The DNA of the CDR3 is TGTGCCAGCAGCTCGACAGGGGCCGAGGAGCAGTACTTC. Translating it yields CASSSTGAEEQYF.